One and the same sample provided the 4 T cell receptor beta chains below, sequenced in a study of identical twins. MiXCR, applied by TCRdb to the 5' RACE reads, yields one record per CDR3 protein. The table lists 200,000 to 300,000 distinct CDR3 sequences, under 12% of them singletons. Source material: memory T cells sorted from blood. The receptors were sampled from a man aged 45 to 65 in good health.

This clonotype appeared many times. Sequence at one end of the junction differs from germline and may be a read error. The CDR3 region has the DNA TGTGCCAGCAGTCTAGCCTCGGGACGGGCCTACGAGCAGTACTTC. This translates into CASSLASGRAYEQYF. This chain joins TRBV12-3 or TRBV12-4 and TRBJ2-7; D tentatively reads TRBD1 or TRBD2 (5 bases each). This CDR3 has 15 amino acids.

This clonotype was seen a handful of times. The CDR3 region has the DNA TGTGCCAGCAGTTTACCGACAGGGGAATCCTTCCGACTTTATCAGCCCCAGCATTTT. Amino acids: CASSLPTGESFRLYQPQHF. The chain carries TRBV28 and TRBJ1-5, with 8 bases lining up with TRBD1. The CDR3 is made up of 19 amino acids. Germline V CDR1 and CDR2: MDHEN, SYDVKM. J gave up 5 bases and V 2 bases, and 17 bases lay outside the gene matches.

This clonotype is a singleton in its sample. CDR3 in amino acids: CASRPLQGGIGELFF. In DNA form, the CDR3 reads TGTGCCAGCCGCCCCTTGCAGGGAGGGATCGGGGAGCTGTTTTTT. This chain links TRBV19 with TRBJ2-2; 7 nucleotides match TRBD2. Losses at the gene ends were 9 bases for V and 7 bases for J; bases not matched to a gene: 14. The CDR3 is 15 residues long. CDR1 and CDR2 from the germline V gene are LNHDA and SQIVND (reference sequence). The variable domain in full, completed from reference TRBV19 and TRBJ2-2, reads DGGITQSPKYLFRKEGQNVTLSCEQNLNHDAMYWYRQDPGQGLRLIYYSQIVNDFQKGDIAEGYSVSREKKESFPLTVTSAQKNPTAFYLCASRPLQGGIGELFFGEGSRLTVL.

At least ten counts were recorded for this clonotype. V and J are TRBV6-2 or TRBV6-3 and TRBJ2-5, with 12 bases identical to TRBD2. The germline V gene has CDR1 MNHEY and CDR2 SVGEGT. The CDR3 consists of 14 residues. V lost 5 bases and J lost 5; bases outside the gene matches: 3. The CDR3 spells CASSRLAGEETQYF. In DNA form, the CDR3 reads TGTGCCAGCAGTCGACTAGCGGGAGAGGAGACCCAGTACTTC.